Following are 20 T cell receptor beta chains from one sample sequenced in a study of T cells in Graves' hyperthyroidism and ophthalmopathy. The investigators amplified TCR beta CDR3 regions from RNA transcripts. A set of HTBI primers served as the primers for a first-round RT-PCR of the TCR CDR3. TCRdb reprocessed the multiplex PCR reads with MiXCR, giving one entry per CDR3 protein. This table holds about 300,000 distinct CDR3 sequences, under 30% found once. The sequencing sample was made of blood. These receptors were collected from a man between 40 and 49 years old with Graves' hyperthyroidism that later progressed to Graves' ophthalmopathy.

The gene calls are TRBV11-2 and TRBJ2-7; TRBD2 agrees at 7 bases. This CDR3 has 17 residues. From germline, CDR1 is SGHAT and CDR2 FQNNGV. J gave up 4 bases and V 5 bases, and 17 bases lay outside the gene matches. The CDR3 spells CASSPRVAGAGGYEQYF. The CDR3 nucleotides are TGTGCCAGCAGCCCCAGGGTAGCGGGTGCCGGGGGTTACGAGCAGTACTTC.

This clonotype was counted at least ten times. This chain connects TRBV9 to TRBJ2-6; D possibly matches TRBD1 or TRBD2 (5 bases each). Germline V lookup: CDR1 SGDLS, CDR2 YYNGEE. V was clipped by 0 bases and J by 0 bases, with 13 bases between them. CDR3 length equals 18 residues. CDR3 residues: CASSVVAPGPSGANVLTF. For the CDR3, the DNA is TGTGCCAGCAGCGTAGTTGCACCGGGGCCCTCTGGGGCCAACGTCCTGACTTTC.

In its sample, this clonotype was seen many times. The V and J genes are TRBV5-5 and TRBJ2-5; the match to TRBD2 covers 7 bases. The trim removed 5 bases at V and 2 bases at J, leaving 9 bases unmatched. Per the germline V gene, CDR1 is SGHKS and CDR2 is YYEKEE (reference sequence). This CDR3 comprises 15 residues. In DNA, the CDR3 is TGTGCCAGCAGATCGCCTCGAGCGGGGCAAGAGACCCAGTACTTC. Translated: CASRSPRAGQETQYF.

This clonotype was seen ten or more times. The chain links TRBV28 to TRBJ1-5, with 8 nucleotides matching TRBD1. This CDR3 spans 15 amino acids. V shed 2 bases and J 5 bases; nucleotides not matched to a gene: 5. The V gene's germline CDR1 is MDHEN and CDR2 SYDVKM. This CDR3 reads CASSLVTGVDQPQHF. DNA of the CDR3: TGTGCCAGCAGTTTAGTGACAGGGGTGGATCAGCCCCAGCATTTT.

This clonotype was observed at least ten times. The genes are TRBV20-1 and TRBJ1-1, with 7 bases identical to TRBD1. This CDR3 is built from 14 residues. Unmatched junction bases numbered 8, after V lost 3 bases and J lost 4 bases. CDR1 and CDR2 from the germline V gene are DFQATT and SNEGSKA (reference sequence). CDR3 region: CSASYRQGVTEAFF. The CDR3 nucleotides read TGCAGTGCTAGCTATAGACAGGGTGTCACTGAAGCTTTCTTT.

This clonotype was seen at least ten times. This chain connects TRBV20-1 to TRBJ1-1; 10 bases match TRBD1. V was pared by 0 bases and J by 7 bases, with 20 bases of the junction left unmatched. Germline V CDR1 and CDR2: DFQATT, SNEGSKA (reference sequence). The CDR3 is 19 amino acids. For the CDR3, the DNA is TGCAGTGCTAGAGATCCTGGACCGGGACAGGGGCTAACGAGGGGTGAAGCTTTCTTT. Translation gives CSARDPGPGQGLTRGEAFF.

This clonotype was picked up many times. The chain links TRBV19 to TRBJ2-7; 7 bases are a match to TRBD2. Germline-derived CDR1 and CDR2 are LNHDA and SQIVND (reference sequence). After removal of 4 bases from V and 0 bases from J, the junction contained 9 bases not matched to a gene. This CDR3 has 16 amino acids. CDR3 amino acids: CASSTRGSGPSYEQYF. DNA for the CDR3: TGTGCCAGTAGTACCCGGGGTAGCGGGCCCTCCTACGAGCAGTACTTC.

This clonotype was counted at least ten times. The J gene is TRBJ1-2, the V gene TRBV29-1, with 9 bases aligning to TRBD1. Unmatched junction bases numbered 8, after V lost 3 bases and J lost 3 bases. The CDR3 runs to 15 residues. Germline V gene lookup returns CDR1 SQVTM and CDR2 ANQGSEA. The CDR3: CSVEGTGRSDYGYTF. CDR3 nucleotides: TGCAGCGTTGAGGGGACAGGGAGGTCAGACTATGGCTACACCTTC.

CDR3 DNA: TGTGCCACCAGTGATTGGGGTCAGGACCGCGCAGCTTTCTTT. Translating it yields CATSDWGQDRAAFF. The rearrangement links TRBV24-1 to TRBJ1-1; D ambiguous. Germline V lookup: CDR1 KGHDR, CDR2 SFDVKD. The CDR3 covers 14 residues. Trimming stripped 2 bases from V and 10 bases from J, with 16 bases between.

There are many counts of this clonotype. The chain carries TRBV5-1 and TRBJ1-2; 8 nucleotides agree with TRBD1. CDR1 and CDR2 (germline): SGHRS, YFSETQ. Trimming took 4 bases from V and 6 from J; bases not matched to a gene: 5. This CDR3 comprises 13 residues. CDR3 protein: CASSLGQGDGYTF. The CDR3 DNA follows: TGCGCCAGCAGCCTCGGACAGGGAGATGGCTACACCTTC. Filled out from reference TRBV5-1 and TRBJ1-2, the complete variable domain reads KAGVTQTPRYLIKTRGQQVTLSCSPISGHRSVSWYQQTPGQGLQFLFEYFSETQRNKGNFPGRFSGRQFSNSRSEMNVSTLELGDSALYLCASSLGQGDGYTFGSGTRLTVV.

This clonotype was found many times. CDR3 loop: CASSPGIMNTEAFF. In DNA form, the CDR3 reads TGCGCCAGCAGTCCCGGGATTATGAACACTGAAGCTTTCTTT. This chain joins TRBV5-1 and TRBJ1-1; D unresolved. The V end was cut by 5 bases, the J end by 0 bases, with 11 bases between. The V gene's germline CDR1 is SGHRS and CDR2 YFSETQ. The CDR3 consists of 14 residues.

This clonotype was seen repeatedly, ten times or more. The DNA of the CDR3 is TGTGCCAGCAGTTACTCCCCCCAACTAGCGGGAGCGAGCTACGAGCAGTACTTC. Amino acid sequence: CASSYSPQLAGASYEQYF. The rearrangement uses TRBV6-5 and TRBJ2-7; 11 positions agree with TRBD2. V was pared by 0 bases and J by 3 bases, with 10 bases of the junction left unmatched. The CDR3 loop spans 18 amino acids. Germline lookup yields CDR1 MNHEY and CDR2 SVGAGI.

This clonotype was seen repeatedly, ten times or more. The V and J genes are TRBV24-1 and TRBJ2-2; D unclear. Trimming removed 1 base at V and 0 bases at J, with 8 bases between. Germline CDR1 and CDR2: KGHDR and SFDVKD. The CDR3 is 16 residues long. CDR3 coding DNA: TGTGCCACCAGTGATTTAGTGCAACCGAACACCGGGGAGCTGTTTTTT. Amino acid sequence: CATSDLVQPNTGELFF.

This clonotype was detected many times. The genes are TRBV6-4 and TRBJ1-1; 8 bases are a match to TRBD1. Germline V CDR1 and CDR2: MRHNA, SNTAGT. The CDR3 totals 17 residues. The ends lost 0 bases at V and 1 base at J; junction bases unmatched: 7. The CDR3 loop is CASSDSKRQGRNTEAFF. The CDR3 bases are TGTGCCAGCAGTGACTCCAAACGACAGGGGCGGAACACTGAAGCTTTCTTT.

This clonotype was seen many times. V gene TRBV28 combines with J gene TRBJ1-1; D remains ambiguous. Deletions cut 6 bases from V and 2 bases from J, with 10 bases between. Looked up from germline, CDR1 is MDHEN and CDR2 is SYDVKM. The CDR3 extends over 13 amino acids. CDR3 loop: CASSGLPNTEAFF. The CDR3 DNA reads as TGTGCCAGCAGCGGGTTGCCAAACACTGAAGCTTTCTTT.

This clonotype was detected ten times or more. This chain connects TRBV28 to TRBJ1-3, with a weak D call TRBD1 (6 bases). With 5 bases removed from V and 0 bases from J, the gap between germline ends came to 11 bases. The CDR3 runs 15 residues. Germline CDR1 is MDHEN and CDR2 is SYDVKM. In DNA, the CDR3 is TGTGCCAGCAGTGTAGACAGGCCCTCTGGAAACACCATATATTTT. Protein sequence: CASSVDRPSGNTIYF. The complete variable domain, with remaining parts taken from reference TRBV28 and TRBJ1-3, reads DVKVTQSSRYLVKRTGEKVFLECVQDMDHENMFWYRQDPGLGLRLIYFSYDVKMKEKGDIPEGYSVSREKKERFSLILESASTNQTSMYLCASSVDRPSGNTIYFGEGSWLTVV.

The J gene is TRBJ2-7, the V gene TRBV12-3 or TRBV12-4; possibly TRBD2 for D (5 bases). Trimming left V 3 bases short and J 7 bases short, with 13 bases between. This CDR3 region has 13 residues. Here the CDR3 reads CASSFGTPGEQYF. DNA of the CDR3: TGTGCCAGCAGTTTTGGCACCCCGGGGGAGCAGTACTTC.

This clonotype has a count of ten or more. A read error may be the cause here, since a much bigger clone is one base away. The chain's CDR3 is CASTLAGVTGELFF. CDR3 sequence (DNA): TGTGCCAGCACCCTAGCGGGAGTCACCGGGGAGCTGTTTTTT. This chain connects TRBV3-1 to TRBJ2-2, with TRBD2 matching 10 bases. Germline lookup yields CDR1 LGHDT and CDR2 YNNKEL (reference sequence). Germline trimming cut 7 bases from V and 4 bases from J; bases unmatched to any gene: 3. This CDR3 contains 14 residues.

This clonotype came up many times. The V gene is TRBV4-2, the J gene TRBJ2-7; D is perhaps TRBD2 (5 bases). Per the germline V gene, CDR1 is LGHNA and CDR2 is YNFKEQ. V lost 1 base and J lost 2, with 9 bases in between. The CDR3 is made up of 14 amino acids. Here the CDR3 DNA reads TGTGCCAGCAGCCAAGGTCCGACTACCTACGAGCAGTACTTC. It is translated as CASSQGPTTYEQYF.

The chain recombines TRBV12-5 with TRBJ1-2; TRBD1 matches at 8 bases. This CDR3 spans 16 amino acids. With V trimmed by 1 base and J by 7 bases, 11 bases remained unmatched. Germline lookup yields CDR1 LGHNT and CDR2 FRNRAP. The CDR3 region is CASGLAGEDRASGYTF. The CDR3 DNA sequence: TGTGCTAGTGGTTTGGCCGGTGAGGACAGGGCGAGTGGCTACACCTTC.